The present T cell receptor (beta chain) was sequenced within a study of beta chain features in type 1 diabetes. This CDR3 is built from 13 residues. Trimming shortened V by 2 bases and J by 5 bases, and 9 bases separated the two germline ends. CDR1 MNHNY and CDR2 SVGAGI come from the germline V gene (reference sequence). The entirety of the isolated RNA underwent reverse transcription, so expressed TCRB transcripts were sequenced. Some clones are missing from TCRdb's copy, which holds only in-frame ones; the method was immunoSEQ multiplex PCR. The table has 300,000 to 400,000 clones, around 12% seen once.

The chain is built from TRBV6-6 and TRBJ2-5; D possibly corresponds to TRBD1 (5 bases). The TCR originated in a man aged 18 to 30 in good health. Sequences were obtained from naive CD4+ T cells from blood. In DNA form, the CDR3 reads TGTGCCAGCAGTTACAGGGGCCAGGAGACCCAGTACTTC. This gives the protein CASSYRGQETQYF.